The sequence of this T cell receptor (beta chain) was determined in a study of cytotoxic CD8 clonotypes in ibrutinib-treated CLL (dated by TCRdb to the early 2020s). Study-wide context: The cohort had 11 relapsed/refractory and around 16 treatment-naive patients; about 17 were IGHV unmutated. Responses were partial in around 24 patients and complete in 2; after median 68 months follow-up, 14 stayed in remission and 12 progressed. Samples at response were collected after a median of roughly 13 months of treatment, with a range of 6 to 36 months. An average of about 250,000 productive templates and some 100,000 productive rearrangements was obtained per sample. Longitudinal samples were obtainable from about 30% of the 86 participants in the trial. Cryopreserved peripheral blood mononuclear cells were obtained before treatment, at response, and at either sustained remission or disease progression. What the authors observed across the whole study: Baseline clonality was found to be higher than that of age-matched healthy donors and was strongly correlated with circulating CD8+ T-cell counts. Public clonotypes were rare and either contracted or stayed stable during treatment, and the rise in clonality at ibrutinib response reflected the expansion of private clonotypes. Clonality increased at ibrutinib response, stayed stable in sustained remission, and fell back toward baseline at progression. Sampling times were not matched between sustained-remission and progressing patients, and lymph node repertoires were not studied.

As concerns this clone: There is no known antigen for this receptor. Base qualities were left out, and no much larger clone turns up one base away.

For TCR beta library preparation, roughly 2 micrograms of genomic DNA were extracted from the cryopreserved PBMCs. Longitudinal blood samples from CLL patients on ibrutinib monotherapy underwent high-throughput TCR beta sequencing. The patients took part in an open-label, single-center phase 2 trial of ibrutinib monotherapy. On a MiSeq, deep resolution sequencing aimed for a depth between 1 in 1 million and 1 in 200,000 T cells, with each clonotype covered approximately 9.2x on average. The immunoSEQ hsTCRB Kit was used to generate the TCR beta libraries. The study's processing was this. The data were analyzed with ImmunoSEQ Analyzer and ImmunoSEQ Data Assistant, and V, D and J gene assignments followed IMGT definitions. Clonality, which ranges from 0 to 1, was calculated as one minus the normalized Shannon entropy of productive rearrangement frequencies. Only overrepresented clonotypes making up at least 0.05% of the repertoire of each patient were included in the public clonotype analysis. Some 13 age-matched healthy donor repertoires from immuneACCESS served as clonality controls. In its TCRdb copy, this immuneACCESS table keeps in-frame sequences only and misses some clones. Where compared with another copy, unresolved V genes explain less than half of these, and the others have no known cause. V and J calls and clone size are as listed in that table; D and trimming were resolved from the DNA. The sample contains approximately 300,000 clones, about 77% of them found a single time. Clones ranked in the top ten supply approximately 7% of the sample.

For CDR1 and CDR2, the germline V gene (reference sequence) lists MNHEY and SMNVEV. CDR3 length: 13 amino acids, cysteine to phenylalanine. Only the CDR3 DNA is retained, 39 bases long and in frame from the first base. V loses 6 bases, J loses 0 bases, and the germline ends lie 6 bases apart. This material consisted of PBMCs, taken before ibrutinib treatment. This clonotype was obtained from a human donor with chronic lymphocytic leukemia. This chain joins TRBV27 to TRBJ1-3, with the D gene not clear enough to name. The CDR3 protein sequence reads: CASRPNSGNTIYF. The DNA sequence is given as TGTGCCAGCAGACCTAACTCTGGAAACACCATATATTTT.